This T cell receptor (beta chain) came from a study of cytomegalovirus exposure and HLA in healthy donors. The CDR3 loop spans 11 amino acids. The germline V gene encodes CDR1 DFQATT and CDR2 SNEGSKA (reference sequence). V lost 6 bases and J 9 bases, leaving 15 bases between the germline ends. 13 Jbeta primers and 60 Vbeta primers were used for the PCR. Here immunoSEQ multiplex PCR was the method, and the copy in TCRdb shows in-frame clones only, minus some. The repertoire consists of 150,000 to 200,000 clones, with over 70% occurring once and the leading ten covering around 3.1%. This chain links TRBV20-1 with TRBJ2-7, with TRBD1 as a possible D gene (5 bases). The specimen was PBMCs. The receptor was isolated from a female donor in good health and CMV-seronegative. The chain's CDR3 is CSARLSGLQYF. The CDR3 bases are TGCAGTGCCAGATTATCAGGGTTGCAGTACTTC.